This T cell receptor beta chain was captured by sequencing in a study of CD8 T cells in Susac syndrome. TCR beta was sequenced from blood CD8+ and CD4+ T cells. Healthy donors served as age- and sex-matched controls. FACS was used to enrich TEMRA cells, whereas the CD8+ and CD4+ T cells were obtained by negative isolation. CDR1 is SGHNT and CDR2 is YYREEE in the germline V gene (reference sequence). The CDR3 is 15 amino acids. V shed 0 bases and J shed 0 bases, with 7 bases lying between them. When the RNA was reverse transcribed, random hexamers were used with an input of roughly 0.5 to 1 ug. The CDR3 of TCR beta was amplified by immunoSEQ multiplex PCR across 54 Vbeta and 13 Jbeta. TCRdb reprocessed the immunoSEQ multiplex PCR reads with MiXCR, giving one entry per CDR3 protein. Of 150,000 to 200,000 distinct CDR3 sequences listed, approximately 95% are singletons.

This TCR derives from a human donor in good health. Sequencing used CD4+ T cells from PBMCs. V gene TRBV5-4 combines with J gene TRBJ2-1, with TRBD2 as a possible D gene (5 bases). In DNA form, the CDR3 reads TGTGCCAGCAGCTTGGGACTAAGCTCCTACAATGAGCAGTTCTTC. This sequence encodes CASSLGLSSYNEQFF.